This TCR beta chain was observed in a study of response to subunit inactivated influenza vaccine. Study-wide findings and caveats: The authors proposed limited new T cell recruitment per seasonal influenza vaccination.

In the case of this clonotype: Its antigen is as yet unknown. Its ends do not fully match the called genes, so a read error is possible.

TCRdb re-analysed the RT-PCR reads in MiXCR, keeping a single row per CDR3 protein. Of some 500,000 distinct CDR3 sequences in the sample, under 15% were seen once. This TCR came from a man aged 45-65 years who received an inactivated influenza vaccine. Material: PBMCs from blood, obtained around seven weeks after vaccination.

CDR3 region: CGAIRGLAVTQYF. The DNA for the CDR3 is TGCGGTGCGATCCGGGGGTTAGCGGTGACCCAGTACTTC. V usage is TRBV20-1 and J usage is TRBJ2-5, with D tentatively TRBD2 (6 bases). CDR3 length: 13 amino acids. Germline V CDR1 and CDR2: DFQATT, SNEGSKA (reference sequence).